The entry below gives a single TCR beta chain sequence along with its context. This specimen belongs to a study of blood T cell repertoires in COVID-19. Here immunoSEQ multiplex PCR was the method, and the copy in TCRdb shows in-frame clones only, minus some. The repertoire holds around 52,000 clones, with roughly nine tenths as singletons. Per germline, CDR1 GTSNPN and CDR2 SVGIG (reference sequence). The CDR3 runs 13 residues. V gave up 8 bases and J gave up 3 bases, with 14 bases separating them. Material for sequencing was peripheral blood. The rearrangement links TRBV30 to TRBJ1-5, with a weak D call TRBD1 (5 bases). This sequence originates from a woman older than 75 with acute or convalescent COVID-19. Here the CDR3 DNA reads TGTGCCGCGTCACGGGGGGACAATCAGCCCCAGCATTTT. The encoded protein is CAASRGDNQPQHF.